This TCR beta chain was profiled in a study of cytomegalovirus exposure and HLA in healthy donors. Study observations and caveats: Researchers reported from a later analysis that most CMV-associated TCR beta chains appeared HLA-restricted.

CDR1 and CDR2 from the germline V gene are LGHNA and YSLEER. This CDR3 has 15 amino acids. V gave up 3 bases and J gave up 6 bases; unmatched junction bases: 4. Note on this clone: The antigen remains undetermined. This same CDR3 is encoded by further DNA sequences in the sample.

The study sampled nominally healthy donors, though unrecorded immune exposures were likely. Primers for the PCR totalled 60 Vbeta and 13 Jbeta. Sequencing used immunoSEQ multiplex PCR; TCRdb keeps in-frame clones, though not all of them. In the table there are some 97,000 clones, roughly 88% of which are singletons. This chain joins TRBV4-3 and TRBJ2-1; 11 positions agree with TRBD2. This receptor was obtained from a woman aged 18-29 years in good health and CMV-seronegative. Source material: PBMCs. In DNA, the CDR3 is TGCGCCAGCAGCCAGGGACTAGCGGAGGTCAATGAGCAGTTCTTC. Translated, it gives CASSQGLAEVNEQFF.